This T cell receptor (beta chain) was documented in a study of T cells after yellow fever vaccination. The study, taken as a whole, reports: Overall, a small share of clonotypes was seen in both CD4 and CD8 compartments. Highly abundant clonotypes carried over from the bulk population could end up in FACS-sorted repertoires as contaminants.

The CDR3 loop spans 14 amino acids. The germline V and J ends were trimmed by 3 bases and 1 base, with 9 bases remaining between them. Germline loops: CDR1 SGHTA, CDR2 FQGNSA. Each CDR3 protein is one row after TCRdb ran MiXCR on the 5' RACE reads. The data contain fewer than 450,000 distinct CDR3 sequences, approximately 10% of them singletons. This clonotype was counted only a few times. No antigen is known for it. This sequence joins TRBV7-2 and TRBJ1-1; no clear D. The starting material was PBMCs, obtained on the day of the first yellow fever vaccination. The TCR originated in a man aged 18 to 30 who received the YFV17D yellow fever vaccine. As DNA, the CDR3 is TGTGCCAGCAGCTTCTCCGGGCAGAACACTGAAGCTTTCTTT. Its protein is CASSFSGQNTEAFF.